A single sample gave rise to the 26 T cell receptor beta chains below, sequenced in a study of technical replicates of blood from a handful of donors. The method was immunoSEQ multiplex PCR; TCRdb's version includes in-frame clones alone and lacks a portion of them. This table holds about 70,000 clones, 94% found once. The specimen was T cells isolated from PBMCs. The source of these receptors is a human donor in good health.

V and J are TRBV27 and TRBJ2-1; the D gene is possibly TRBD1 (5 bases). Germline-derived CDR1 and CDR2 are MNHEY and SMNVEV (reference sequence). This CDR3 has 11 amino acids. Trimming removed 3 bases from V and 13 bases from J, with 10 bases in between. Here the CDR3 reads CASSLGLRQFF. As DNA, the CDR3 is TGTGCCAGCAGTTTGGGGCTTAGACAGTTCTTC.

The chain has TRBV6-6 and TRBJ1-1; TRBD1 matches 7 bases. The CDR3 runs to 14 residues. V gave up 6 bases and J gave up 2 bases; unmatched junction bases: 6. Germline lookup yields CDR1 MNHNY and CDR2 SVGAGI (reference sequence). The CDR3 spells CASSPDRANTEAFF. The CDR3 region has the DNA TGTGCCAGCAGCCCAGACAGGGCCAACACTGAAGCTTTCTTT.

V is TRBV25-1 and J is TRBJ2-1, with 11 bases lining up with TRBD2. The V gene end was trimmed by 3 bases and the J gene end by 5 bases; junction bases not matched to a gene: 3. The CDR3 contains 15 residues. The germline V gene encodes CDR1 MGHDK and CDR2 SYGVNS. CDR3 region: CASSDLGLADNEQFF. The CDR3 coding sequence is TGTGCCAGCAGTGACTTGGGACTAGCGGACAATGAGCAGTTCTTC.

This chain connects TRBV6-1 to TRBJ1-1; 8 bases line up with TRBD1. Trimming took 10 bases from V and 0 from J; bases not matched to a gene: 1. This CDR3 spans 12 amino acids. The germline CDR1 and CDR2 sequences are MNHNS and SASEGT. The CDR3, as DNA: TGTGCCACGGGACAGGTGAACACTGAAGCTTTCTTT. The encoded protein is CATGQVNTEAFF.

V usage is TRBV30 and J usage is TRBJ2-3; 8 bases match TRBD2. After removal of 2 bases from V and 4 bases from J, the junction contained 11 bases not matched to a gene. Germline assignment: CDR1 GTSNPN and CDR2 SVGIG (reference sequence). This CDR3 has 16 residues. The CDR3 DNA sequence: TGTGCCTGGAGTACGCTAGGAGCGGGAGTGGCAGATACGCAGTATTTT. This gives the protein CAWSTLGAGVADTQYF.

The rearrangement joins TRBV18 to TRBJ1-5; 9 bases align to TRBD1. V lost 4 bases to trimming and J lost 6 bases; unmatched junction nucleotides: 10. CDR1 KGHSH and CDR2 LQKENI come from the germline V gene. The CDR3 loop spans 16 amino acids. The CDR3 sequence is CASSHARDRASQPQHF. The CDR3 DNA reads TGTGCCAGCTCACACGCCCGGGACAGGGCCAGTCAGCCCCAGCATTTT.

This CDR3 is CASSLERTYEQYF. The CDR3, as DNA: TGCGCCAGCAGCTTGGAGCGGACCTACGAGCAGTACTTC. The chain has TRBV5-1 and TRBJ2-7, with D tentatively TRBD2 (5 bases). V lost 0 bases to trimming and J lost 2 bases, with 6 bases between them. Germline CDR1 reads SGHRS; CDR2 reads YFSETQ. The CDR3 covers 13 residues.

The CDR3: CAWNGRKASGTSYEQYF. Written as DNA, the CDR3 is TGTGCCTGGAATGGTAGGAAGGCTAGCGGGACCTCCTACGAGCAGTACTTC. This rearrangement joins TRBV30 to TRBJ2-7, with 9 bases that match TRBD2. The germline gives CDR1 GTSNPN, CDR2 SVGIG (reference sequence). The CDR3 is 17 residues long. V was clipped by 4 bases and J by 0 bases; unmatched bases: 13.

The genes are TRBV4-3 and TRBJ2-1; maybe TRBD2 (5 bases). CDR3 length equals 16 residues. Trimming took 0 bases from V and 3 from J, leaving 12 bases between them. The germline gives CDR1 LGHNA, CDR2 YSLEER. The CDR3 nucleotides are TGCGCCAGCAGCCAAGATTTGAACGGGATCTACAATGAGCAGTTCTTC. Its protein is CASSQDLNGIYNEQFF.

This chain links TRBV2 with TRBJ1-2; D unresolved. This CDR3 has 16 residues. V was cut by 1 base and J by 7 bases, with 19 bases left in between. Germline CDR1 reads SNHLY; CDR2 reads FYNNEI. The CDR3 coding sequence is TGTGCCAGCAGTGAAGGAAGACGGGGAAATTGGCGTGGCTACACCTTC. As protein: CASSEGRRGNWRGYTF.

The chain carries TRBV7-3 and TRBJ2-2, with TRBD2 as a possible D gene (5 bases). The CDR3 runs to 16 residues. Germline CDR1 reads SGHTA; CDR2 reads FQGTGA. Trimming cost V 1 base and J 6 bases, with 15 bases left between them. The CDR3 region is CASSLILASEPGELFF. The CDR3 DNA follows: TGTGCCAGCAGCTTAATTCTAGCATCCGAACCCGGGGAGCTGTTTTTT.

The chain recombines TRBV7-8 with TRBJ1-5; D not resolved. V lost 1 base and J lost 1, with 14 bases in between. Germline CDR1 and CDR2: SGHVS and FQNEAQ. The CDR3 has 17 residues. This chain's CDR3 is CASSLVPGDLSNQPQHF. In DNA, the CDR3 is TGTGCCAGCAGCTTAGTGCCTGGAGATCTGAGCAATCAGCCCCAGCATTTT.

This sequence joins TRBV29-1 and TRBJ1-2, with 8 bases aligning to TRBD1. J was trimmed by 5 bases and V by 5 bases; bases with no gene match: 7. The CDR3 runs to 13 residues. CDR1 and CDR2 (germline): SQVTM, ANQGSEA. DNA of the CDR3: TGCAGCGTTACCGCAGGGGGCGATTATGGCTACACCTTC. Protein sequence: CSVTAGGDYGYTF.

The chain combines TRBV6-5 with TRBJ2-1; 7 bases fit TRBD2. The CDR3 is made up of 15 amino acids. CDR1 is MNHEY and CDR2 is SVGAGI in the germline V gene. V gave up 7 bases and J gave up 6 bases; unmatched junction bases: 12. Written as DNA, the CDR3 is TGTGCCAGCACCGTATCGGGGGGTTTGGGCAATGAGCAGTTCTTC. Translating it yields CASTVSGGLGNEQFF.

This chain uses TRBV9 with TRBJ1-4; 8 positions agree with TRBD1. CDR3 length: 19 amino acids. CDR1 SGDLS and CDR2 YYNGEE come from the germline V gene. Trimming cost V 1 base and J 6 bases; bases outside gene matches: 17. In nucleotides, the CDR3 is TGTGCCAGCAGCGTAAATTCGGATCCGGCAGGGGGCCCGTATGAAAAACTGTTTTTT. It codes for CASSVNSDPAGGPYEKLFF.

V and J are TRBV7-2 and TRBJ1-3, with 7 bases fitting TRBD1. In germline, CDR1 is SGHTA, CDR2 FQGNSA. The ends lost 7 bases at V and 0 bases at J; junction bases unmatched: 3. This CDR3 region has 14 residues. The CDR3 loop reads CASTRQGSGNTIYF. The CDR3 DNA reads as TGTGCCAGCACCCGACAGGGCTCTGGAAACACCATATATTTT.

This rearrangement joins TRBV7-8 to TRBJ1-1, with D hard to call. The CDR3 runs to 12 residues. The germline CDR1 and CDR2 sequences are SGHVS and FQNEAQ. V was trimmed by 5 bases and J by 5 bases, leaving 9 bases between them. The CDR3 spells CASSPAGTEAFF. CDR3 coding DNA: TGTGCCAGCAGCCCCGCGGGGACTGAAGCTTTCTTT.

The gene calls are TRBV27 and TRBJ2-7, with D tentatively TRBD2 (6 bases). V was trimmed by 1 base and J by 0 bases, leaving 16 bases between them. This CDR3 has 17 residues. Germline CDR1 reads MNHEY; CDR2 reads SMNVEV (reference sequence). The DNA for the CDR3 is TGTGCCAGCAGTTTATTCTTAGCGGAGAACCCCTCCTACGAGCAGTACTTC. Residues: CASSLFLAENPSYEQYF.

This clone was counted only a few times. This chain connects TRBV4-1 to TRBJ2-1, with 11 bases matching TRBD2. The germline V gene has CDR1 MGHRA and CDR2 YSYEKL. The trim removed 0 bases at V and 9 bases at J, leaving 10 bases unmatched. There are 17 residues in the CDR3. The CDR3, as DNA: TGCGCCAGCAGCCAAGATGGACAACTAGCGGGAGATAGTGAGCAGTTCTTC. This codes for CASSQDGQLAGDSEQFF.

This rearrangement joins TRBV28 to TRBJ2-5, with D tentatively TRBD1 (5 bases). CDR1 and CDR2 (germline): MDHEN, SYDVKM. Trimming removed 7 bases at V and 4 bases at J, with 19 bases between. There are 15 residues in the CDR3. CDR3 loop: CASNHLAGIVETQYF. The CDR3 nucleotides are TGTGCCAGCAACCACCTGGCAGGGATAGTAGAGACCCAGTACTTC.

The chain is built from TRBV6-4 and TRBJ2-1; 10 positions agree with TRBD1. J lost 2 bases, V lost 3 bases, and 1 base had no gene match. CDR3 length: 15 amino acids. Per the germline V gene, CDR1 is MRHNA and CDR2 is SNTAGT. CDR3 in amino acids: CASSEGTGAYNEQFF. The CDR3 region has the DNA TGTGCCAGCAGTGAAGGGACAGGGGCCTACAATGAGCAGTTCTTC.

The gene calls are TRBV6-5 and TRBJ1-1, with no clear D. This CDR3 has 14 amino acids. Deletions cut 5 bases from V and 7 bases from J, with 17 bases between. Germline V gene lookup returns CDR1 MNHEY and CDR2 SVGAGI. As DNA, the CDR3 is TGTGCCAGCAGTGCCGACTTCGGGGAGGTTGAAGCTTTCTTT. Its translation: CASSADFGEVEAFF.

The J gene is TRBJ2-7, the V gene TRBV2, with a weak D call TRBD2 (5 bases). The CDR3 consists of 14 residues. Trimming removed 6 bases from V and 0 bases from J, with 12 bases in between. The germline V gene encodes CDR1 SNHLY and CDR2 FYNNEI. CDR3 in amino acids: CASRKTGDSYEQYF. CDR3 coding DNA: TGTGCCAGCAGGAAAACCGGGGACTCCTACGAGCAGTACTTC.

This CDR3 reads CASSRLGLYF. The CDR3, as DNA: TGTGCCAGCAGCCGGTTAGGACTGTATTTT. The chain uses TRBV11-2 and TRBJ2-3, with TRBD2 as a possible D gene (5 bases). CDR3 length: 10 residues. Trimming cost V 5 bases and J 14 bases, with 11 bases left between them. The germline V gene encodes CDR1 SGHAT and CDR2 FQNNGV.

The V gene is TRBV2, the J gene TRBJ1-1; no clear D. V lost 7 bases to trimming and J lost 2 bases, with 5 bases between them. CDR1 is SNHLY, CDR2 FYNNEI, per germline. CDR3 size: 11 residues. CDR3: CASKTNTEAFF. The DNA for the CDR3 is TGTGCCAGCAAGACTAACACTGAAGCTTTCTTT.

The chain combines TRBV5-1 with TRBJ2-1; 8 bases line up with TRBD2. The CDR3 loop spans 15 amino acids. Trimming removed 0 bases from V and 7 bases from J; junction bases left unmatched: 6. Germline V CDR1 and CDR2: SGHRS, YFSETQ. In DNA form, the CDR3 reads TGCGCCAGCAGCTTGGAGGGGACTAGAGGAAATGAGCAGTTCTTC. It yields the protein CASSLEGTRGNEQFF.